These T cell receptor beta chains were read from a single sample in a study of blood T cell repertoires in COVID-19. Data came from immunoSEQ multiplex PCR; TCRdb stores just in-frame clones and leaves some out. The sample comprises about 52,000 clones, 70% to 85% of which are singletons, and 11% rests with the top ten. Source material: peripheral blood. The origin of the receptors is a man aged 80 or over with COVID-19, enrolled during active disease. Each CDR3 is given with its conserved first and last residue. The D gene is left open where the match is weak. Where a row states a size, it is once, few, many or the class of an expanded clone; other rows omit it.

CASSLDGGATDTQYF,TGTGCCAGCAGCTTAGACGGGGGGGCAACAGATACGCAGTATTTT,TRBD2,.,TRBV11-1,TRBJ2-3
CASSSDRIGYTF,TGTGCCAGCAGCTCGGACAGGATTGGCTACACCTTC,TRBD1,.,TRBV7-2,TRBJ1-2
CASSPREGLTNEQFF,TGCGCCAGCAGCCCCCGGGAGGGCCTAACAAATGAGCAGTTCTTC,TRBD2,once,TRBV5-1,TRBJ2-1
CASSLSVVSGFDTQYF,TGTGCCAGCAGCTTGAGCGTCGTTAGCGGATTCGATACGCAGTATTTT,.,.,TRBV5-5,TRBJ2-3
CATSRARQGDPYNEQFF,TGTGCCACCAGCAGAGCCCGACAGGGGGATCCCTACAATGAGCAGTTCTTC,TRBD1,.,TRBV15,TRBJ2-1
CASSLVDRINQPQHF,TGTGCCAGCAGCTTGGTTGACAGGATCAATCAGCCCCAGCATTTT,.,.,TRBV5-5,TRBJ1-5
CASSYSGMGGNEKLFF,TGTGCCAGCAGTTACTCGGGAATGGGAGGAAATGAAAAACTGTTTTTT,.,.,TRBV6-5,TRBJ1-4
CASSQNRDTNYGYTF,TGCGCCAGCAGCCAGAACCGGGACACCAACTATGGCTACACCTTC,.,.,TRBV4-3,TRBJ1-2
CASSLAGTGRNEQYF,TGTGCCAGCAGCTTGGCCGGGACAGGGAGGAACGAGCAGTACTTC,TRBD1,.,TRBV5-5,TRBJ2-7
CASTQTGGQGYGYTF,TGTGCCAGCACCCAAACCGGGGGACAGGGGTATGGCTACACCTTC,TRBD1,.,TRBV6-5,TRBJ1-2
CASSYSREDYGYTF,TGTGCCAGCAGTTACTCCAGGGAGGACTATGGCTACACCTTC,.,.,TRBV6-5,TRBJ1-2
CASSRGQGTEAFF,TGTGCCAGCAGTCGAGGACAGGGCACTGAAGCTTTCTTT,TRBD1,.,TRBV6-6,TRBJ1-1